The subject of this entry is one T cell receptor (beta chain). The data stem from a study of shared clonotypes between healthy human individuals. CD45RO-negative cells were positively selected for CCR7, leaving out terminally differentiated effector memory CD45RA+ cells. The CDR3 covers 14 residues. Trimming left V 0 bases short and J 2 bases short, with 9 bases between. CDR1 is SGDLS, CDR2 YYNGEE, per germline. Measured with immunoSEQ multiplex PCR; TCRdb has only the in-frame clones, and not every one. The sample holds 650,000 to 800,000 clones, 92% seen once. The sequencing input was naive CD8+ T cells sorted from blood. The source is a man between 25 and 39 years old in good health. The rearrangement uses TRBV9 and TRBJ2-7; D ambiguous. CDR3 DNA: TGTGCCAGCAGCGTAGAGGCCCGTGCCTACGAGCAGTACTTC. It is translated as CASSVEARAYEQYF.